The 22 T cell receptor beta chains in this list originate from one sample, sequenced in a study of cytomegalovirus exposure and HLA in healthy donors. In the PCR, 60 Vbeta and 13 Jbeta primers were used. Profiling relied on immunoSEQ multiplex PCR, and the TCRdb table lists in-frame clones only, not all of them. The repertoire consists of some 200,000 clones, with around 83% occurring once and the leading ten covering about 1.7%. The sample was PBMCs. Receptors originate from a woman younger than 35 in good health and CMV-seronegative.

The chain couples TRBV12-5 to TRBJ2-3; TRBD1 matches at 8 bases. Germline assignment: CDR1 LGHNT and CDR2 FRNRAP. J was trimmed by 4 bases and V by 6 bases; bases with no gene match: 6. This CDR3 contains 14 residues. The CDR3 DNA reads TGTGCTAGTGGGGTCGGGACAGGACCAGATACGCAGTATTTT. Its protein product is CASGVGTGPDTQYF.

The chain joins TRBV19 to TRBJ1-2, with 9 bases aligning to TRBD1. Germline V gene sequence: CDR1 LNHDA, CDR2 SQIVND (reference sequence). Losses at the gene ends were 3 bases for V and 7 bases for J; bases not matched to a gene: 12. The CDR3 consists of 16 residues. DNA for the CDR3: TGTGCCAGTAGTATCACCCGGGACAGGGATCGTAGTGGCTACACCTTC. It codes for CASSITRDRDRSGYTF.

The J gene is TRBJ2-3, the V gene TRBV2; no reliable D call. The CDR3 is 12 residues long. Trimming stripped 5 bases from V and 0 bases from J, with 3 bases between. Looked up from germline, CDR1 is SNHLY and CDR2 is FYNNEI. The CDR3 loop is CASSSSTDTQYF. As DNA, the CDR3 is TGTGCCAGCAGTTCTAGCACAGATACGCAGTATTTT.

This clone was picked up one time. V is TRBV2 and J is TRBJ1-6, with 8 bases fitting TRBD1. The germline CDR1 and CDR2 sequences are SNHLY and FYNNEI. The trim removed 5 bases at V and 7 bases at J, leaving 7 bases unmatched. This CDR3 is built from 15 residues. The CDR3 region is CASSLTGAENSPLHF. The DNA of the CDR3 is TGTGCCAGCAGTTTGACAGGGGCCGAAAATTCACCCCTCCACTTT. The full variable domain, completed using reference TRBV2 and TRBJ1-6, is EPEVTQTPSHQVTQMGQEVILRCVPISNHLYFYWYRQILGQKVEFLVSFYNNEISEKSEIFDDQFSVERPDGSNFTLKIRSTKLEDSAMYFCASSLTGAENSPLHFGNGTRLTVT.

The V call is TRBV18, the J call TRBJ2-5; a possible D gene is TRBD2 (6 bases). Germline V gene data show CDR1 as KGHSH and CDR2 as LQKENI. V gave up 4 bases and J gave up 4 bases, with 13 bases separating them. The CDR3 has 14 residues. The CDR3 loop is CASSRDSNSETQYF. Written as DNA, the CDR3 is TGTGCCAGCTCACGGGACTCAAATTCAGAGACCCAGTACTTC.

J is TRBJ2-1 and V is TRBV18, with D uncertain. The V end was cut by 1 base, the J end by 5 bases, with 6 bases between. Germline CDR1 KGHSH, CDR2 LQKENI. There are 13 residues in the CDR3. The CDR3 DNA sequence: TGTGCCAGCTCACCACTTTTTAACAATGAGCAGTTCTTC. Amino acid sequence: CASSPLFNNEQFF.

The V gene is TRBV28, the J gene TRBJ2-4; TRBD1 matches at 9 bases. V was clipped by 8 bases and J by 2 bases; unmatched bases: 16. This CDR3 has 18 amino acids. Germline V CDR1 and CDR2: MDHEN, SYDVKM. CDR3 nucleotides: TGTGCCAGCTCAGCCCCCCCGGGACAGGGTTGGACCAAAAACATTCAGTACTTC. It encodes CASSAPPGQGWTKNIQYF.

This clone has more than one count but fewer than ten. The chain uses TRBV6-4 and TRBJ1-1; no clear D gene. Germline V lookup: CDR1 MRHNA, CDR2 SNTAGT. The CDR3 has 14 amino acids. V was clipped by 0 bases and J by 0 bases, with 5 bases between them. The CDR3, as DNA: TGTGCCAGCAGTGACTCTCATCTGAACACTGAAGCTTTCTTT. Translation: CASSDSHLNTEAFF.

The chain links TRBV10-3 to TRBJ2-7; 7 bases fit TRBD1. The CDR3 is made up of 14 amino acids. Germline V gene data show CDR1 as ENHRY and CDR2 as SYGVKD. V dropped 3 bases and J dropped 5; count of bases not matched to a gene: 7. CDR3: CAISDSTGFHEQYF. In nucleotides, the CDR3 is TGTGCCATCAGTGACTCGACAGGGTTTCACGAGCAGTACTTC.

The genes are TRBV5-5 and TRBJ2-7; possibly TRBD2 for D (6 bases). Looked up from germline, CDR1 is SGHKS and CDR2 is YYEKEE (reference sequence). There are 13 residues in the CDR3. The ends were cut back, 2 bases at V and 4 bases at J, with 10 bases in the middle. The CDR3 bases are TGTGCCAGCAGCTTTGGAGGGGCATACGAGCAGTACGTC. It specifies CASSFGGAYEQYV.

V gene TRBV19 combines with J gene TRBJ1-2, with unresolved D. The CDR3 length is 13 residues. V was shortened by 0 bases and J by 4 bases, with 6 bases between the two germline ends. Germline assignment: CDR1 LNHDA and CDR2 SQIVND (reference sequence). The CDR3 loop reads CASSIESFYGYTF. CDR3 in DNA: TGTGCCAGTAGTATAGAAAGCTTCTATGGCTACACCTTC. The full variable domain, completed using reference TRBV19 and TRBJ1-2, is DGGITQSPKYLFRKEGQNVTLSCEQNLNHDAMYWYRQDPGQGLRLIYYSQIVNDFQKGDIAEGYSVSREKKESFPLTVTSAQKNPTAFYLCASSIESFYGYTFGSGTRLTVV.

The chain carries TRBV4-1 and TRBJ2-2; 10 bases map to TRBD2. In germline, CDR1 is MGHRA, CDR2 YSYEKL. V shed 2 bases and J 4 bases; nucleotides not matched to a gene: 4. CDR3 length: 16 amino acids. The DNA of the CDR3 is TGCGCCAGCAGCCAACCGGGACTAGCGAGCACCGGGGAGCTGTTTTTT. Amino acids: CASSQPGLASTGELFF.

Details on this clone: One junction end does not reproduce the germline sequence, and a read error may be involved. The chain employs TRBV7-9 and TRBJ1-2, with D maybe TRBD1 (6 bases). The germline gives CDR1 SEHNR, CDR2 FQNEAQ (reference sequence). This CDR3 has 17 residues. The CDR3 DNA follows: TGTTCCAGCAGCGAAATAACAGGGACCTCGGGATCGTATGGCTACACCTTC. Residues: CSSSEITGTSGSYGYTF.

This clone was observed many times. V gene TRBV30 combines with J gene TRBJ1-1; tentatively, D is TRBD1 (6 bases). Trimming left V 3 bases short and J 6 bases short, with 14 bases between. CDR1 is GTSNPN, CDR2 SVGIG, per germline (reference sequence). This CDR3 is 13 amino acids long. The CDR3 sequence: CAWRAGGVAEAFF. The CDR3 DNA follows: TGTGCCTGGAGGGCGGGGGGCGTCGCTGAAGCTTTCTTT.

The chain couples TRBV7-9 to TRBJ2-7, with TRBD2 matching 12 bases. Trimming cost V 8 bases and J 4 bases; bases outside gene matches: 9. Germline V lookup: CDR1 SEHNR, CDR2 FQNEAQ (reference sequence). The CDR3 loop spans 15 amino acids. The CDR3 sequence is CASVPSGRAGYEQYF. The DNA for the CDR3 is TGTGCCAGCGTGCCTAGCGGGAGGGCAGGGTACGAGCAGTACTTC. Filled out from reference TRBV7-9 and TRBJ2-7, the complete variable domain reads DTGVSQNPRHKITKRGQNVTFRCDPISEHNRLYWYRQTLGQGPEFLTYFQNEAQLEKSRLLSDRFSAERPKGSFSTLEIQRTEQGDSAMYLCASVPSGRAGYEQYFGPGTRLTVT.

The chain couples TRBV28 to TRBJ2-4; a possible D gene is TRBD1 (6 bases). With 7 bases removed from V and 0 bases from J, the gap between germline ends came to 16 bases. Looked up from germline, CDR1 is MDHEN and CDR2 is SYDVKM. This CDR3 has 16 residues. The CDR3 spells CASKLNRALAKNIQYF. CDR3 coding DNA: TGTGCCAGCAAATTGAACAGGGCCTTAGCCAAAAACATTCAGTACTTC.

V gene TRBV5-8 combines with J gene TRBJ1-4, with D possibly being TRBD1 (6 bases). The CDR3 has 12 amino acids. V shed 5 bases and J shed 6 bases, with 8 bases lying between them. Germline V lookup: CDR1 SGHTS, CDR2 YDEGEE. The CDR3 region is CASRRGYEKLFF. CDR3 sequence (DNA): TGTGCCAGCAGAAGGGGGTATGAAAAACTGTTTTTT.

The gene calls are TRBV28 and TRBJ2-1, with D tentatively TRBD2 (6 bases). CDR1 and CDR2 (germline): MDHEN, SYDVKM. Trimming stripped 5 bases from V and 7 bases from J, with 15 bases between. The CDR3 extends over 14 amino acids. CDR3 protein: CASSPPGSKNEQFF. The CDR3 DNA sequence: TGTGCCAGCAGTCCGCCCGGGAGTAAGAATGAGCAGTTCTTC. Using reference TRBV28 and TRBJ2-1 for the parts outside the CDR3, the full variable domain is DVKVTQSSRYLVKRTGEKVFLECVQDMDHENMFWYRQDPGLGLRLIYFSYDVKMKEKGDIPEGYSVSREKKERFSLILESASTNQTSMYLCASSPPGSKNEQFFGPGTRLTVL.

The chain employs TRBV7-2 and TRBJ2-7, with TRBD1 matching over 9 bases. The CDR3 totals 15 residues. J lost 2 bases, V lost 1 base, and 3 bases had no gene match. The germline V gene encodes CDR1 SGHTA and CDR2 FQGNSA. The CDR3 nucleotides are TGTGCCAGCAGCTTAGAGGGGACAGGGACCTACGAGCAGTACTTC. As protein: CASSLEGTGTYEQYF.

V gene TRBV9 combines with J gene TRBJ2-1, with D perhaps matching TRBD2 (5 bases). Trimming left V 0 bases short and J 0 bases short, with 10 bases between. This CDR3 contains 16 residues. The germline V gene has CDR1 SGDLS and CDR2 YYNGEE. The CDR3 nucleotides read TGTGCCAGCAGCGTAGACGTGGGGAGCTCCTACAATGAGCAGTTCTTC. Translation gives CASSVDVGSSYNEQFF.

The rearrangement links TRBV11-3 to TRBJ2-7; D is possibly TRBD2 (6 bases). This CDR3 has 14 amino acids. Trimming cost V 5 bases and J 3 bases, with 14 bases left between them. CDR1 and CDR2 (germline): SGHNT, YENEEA. The CDR3 DNA follows: TGTGCCAGCAGCCCCCGTAATAGCGGCTACGAGCAGTACGTC. The encoded protein is CASSPRNSGYEQYV.

The genes are TRBV7-2 and TRBJ2-3, with D perhaps matching TRBD2 (6 bases). Looked up from germline, CDR1 is SGHTA and CDR2 is FQGNSA. This CDR3 has 13 residues. V was trimmed by 5 bases and J by 4 bases, leaving 10 bases between them. This CDR3 reads CASSPGSPDTQYF. The CDR3 region has the DNA TGTGCCAGCAGCCCCGGGAGTCCAGATACGCAGTATTTT.